This T cell receptor beta chain was profiled in a study of siplizumab effects on memory and regulatory T cells. Trimming cost V 1 base and J 1 base, with 7 bases left between them. This CDR3 comprises 14 residues. From germline, CDR1 is MNHEY and CDR2 SVGAGI. TCR templates, about 100,000 per sample, were assayed. Assay: immunoSEQ multiplex PCR; the TCRdb copy retains only in-frame clones and omits some. The repertoire holds more than 75,000 clones, roughly 93% seen once, with over 5% in the top ten. As for this clone: Its antigen remains unknown.

Broader study findings: Researchers did not confirm the suppressive function of proliferating Tregs from siplizumab cultures. The authors could not assign a naive or memory phenotype to roughly 80-95% of proliferating CD4+ or CD8+ clones. With siplizumab, cumulative frequency of CD4+ memory-derived alloreactive sequences dropped significantly.

The chain joins TRBV6-5 to TRBJ1-1; D is perhaps TRBD1 (5 bases). Specimen: CD8+ T cells sorted from blood. The source is a human donor in good health. This CDR3 reads CASSYLRGNTEAFF. Written as DNA, the CDR3 is TGTGCCAGCAGTTACTTGAGGGGGAACACTGAAGCTTTCTTT.